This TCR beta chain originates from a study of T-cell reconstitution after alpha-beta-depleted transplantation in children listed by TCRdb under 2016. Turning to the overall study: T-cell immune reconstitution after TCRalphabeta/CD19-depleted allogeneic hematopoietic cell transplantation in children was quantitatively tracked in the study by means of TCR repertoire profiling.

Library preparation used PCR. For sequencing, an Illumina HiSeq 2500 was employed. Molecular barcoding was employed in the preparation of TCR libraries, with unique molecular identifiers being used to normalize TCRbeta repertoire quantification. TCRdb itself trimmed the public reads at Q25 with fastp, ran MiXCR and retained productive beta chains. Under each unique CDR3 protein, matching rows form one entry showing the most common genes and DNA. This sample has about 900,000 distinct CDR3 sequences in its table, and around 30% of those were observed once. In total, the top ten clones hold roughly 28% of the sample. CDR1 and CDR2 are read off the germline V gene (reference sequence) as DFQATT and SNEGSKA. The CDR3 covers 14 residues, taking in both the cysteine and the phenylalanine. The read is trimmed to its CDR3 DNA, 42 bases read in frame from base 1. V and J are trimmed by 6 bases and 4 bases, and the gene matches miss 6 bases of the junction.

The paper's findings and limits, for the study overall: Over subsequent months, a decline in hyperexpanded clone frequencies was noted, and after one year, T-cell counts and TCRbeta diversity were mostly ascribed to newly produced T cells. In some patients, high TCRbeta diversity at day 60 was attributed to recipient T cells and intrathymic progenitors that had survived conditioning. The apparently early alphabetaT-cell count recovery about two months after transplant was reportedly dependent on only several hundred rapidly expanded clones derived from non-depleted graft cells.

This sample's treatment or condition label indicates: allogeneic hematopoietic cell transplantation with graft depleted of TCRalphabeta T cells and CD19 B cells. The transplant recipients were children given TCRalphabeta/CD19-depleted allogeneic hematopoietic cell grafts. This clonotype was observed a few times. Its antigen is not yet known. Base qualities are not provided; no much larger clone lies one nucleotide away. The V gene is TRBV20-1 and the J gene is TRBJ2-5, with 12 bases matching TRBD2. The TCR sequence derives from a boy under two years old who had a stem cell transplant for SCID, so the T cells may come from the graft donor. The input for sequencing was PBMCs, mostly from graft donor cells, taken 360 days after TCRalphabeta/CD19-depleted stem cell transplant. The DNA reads TGCAGTGCCACGACTAGCGGGGGAGGAGAGACCCAGTACTTC. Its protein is CSATTSGGGETQYF.